This T cell receptor (beta chain) was found in a study of blood T cell repertoires in COVID-19. Study context: Spain, Italy and the United States supplied samples that represented acute and convalescent COVID-19. Sample material is recorded as cDNA or gDNA derived from T cells, B-cell-depleted T cells, or PBMCs.

Per the study methods: Using reference gene primer amplification, nucleated cell counts were estimated. Profiled with immunoSEQ multiplex PCR; TCRdb holds only in-frame clones, not every one. The V and J calls and clone size were taken over from that table, and D and trimming were inferred from the DNA. Of some 70,000 clones listed, 70% to 85% are singletons. V was cut by 2 bases and J by 0 bases, with 11 bases left in between. Germline loops: CDR1 MNHEY, CDR2 SVGEGT. The CDR3 sequence is 16 residues long. The chain carries TRBV6-2 or TRBV6-3 and TRBJ1-3; D gene ambiguous. Specimen: peripheral blood. The TCR was taken from a man aged 55 to 70 with acute or convalescent COVID-19. CDR3 sequence: CASSYRVYGSGNTIYF. The CDR3 DNA is TGTGCCAGCAGTTACCGGGTGTACGGCTCTGGAAACACCATATATTTT.